Listed here are 25 T cell receptor beta chains from one sample, sequenced in a study of blood T cell repertoires in COVID-19. Here immunoSEQ multiplex PCR was the method, and the copy in TCRdb shows in-frame clones only, minus some. Among 300,000 to 350,000 clones listed, almost 90% were seen once. The sample taken for sequencing was PBMCs or T cells enriched from blood (not recorded which). The receptors stem from a woman aged 18-29 years with acute COVID-19.

The chain is built from TRBV7-9 and TRBJ2-3; 8 bases match TRBD2. CDR1 is SEHNR and CDR2 is FQNEAQ in the germline V gene (reference sequence). The length of the CDR3 is 15 residues. Trimming at V came to 3 bases and at J to 1 base, leaving 3 bases not matched to a gene. The CDR3 region has the DNA TGTGCCAGCAGCTTCCCGGGACTAGGCACAGATACGCAGTATTTT. Translating it yields CASSFPGLGTDTQYF.

This chain connects TRBV21-1 to TRBJ1-1; TRBD1 was called by the table and not checked on the DNA. TRBV21-1 is classified as a pseudogene. The CDR3 runs to 15 residues. The CDR3 bases are TGTGCCAGCAGCAAACCGAGTGCAGGGGACACTGAAGCTTTCTTT. This sequence encodes CASSKPSAGDTEAFF.

This sequence joins TRBV5-1 and TRBJ1-1; 11 bases map to TRBD1. Unmatched junction bases numbered 3, after V lost 4 bases and J lost 1 base. This CDR3 comprises 15 residues. Germline CDR1 reads SGHRS; CDR2 reads YFSETQ. Here the CDR3 reads CASSGGTGGNTEAFF. The CDR3 bases are TGCGCCAGCAGCGGAGGGACAGGGGGGAACACTGAAGCTTTCTTT.

Regarding this clone: The sample has other DNA sequences that encode this CDR3 too. This chain uses TRBV18 with TRBJ2-2; 7 positions agree with TRBD1. J lost 3 bases, V lost 0 bases, and 4 bases had no gene match. Germline assignment: CDR1 KGHSH and CDR2 LQKENI. This CDR3 has 16 residues. Here the CDR3 reads CASSPPNRGDTGELFF. The DNA of the CDR3 is TGTGCCAGCTCACCACCCAACAGGGGAGACACCGGGGAGCTGTTTTTT.

CDR3 in amino acids: CASALTGGTAFF. DNA for the CDR3: TGTGCTAGTGCCCTTACCGGGGGGACGGCTTTCTTT. The rearrangement uses TRBV12-5 and TRBJ1-1; D possibly corresponds to TRBD1 (5 bases). CDR1 is LGHNT, CDR2 FRNRAP, per germline. The CDR3 extends over 12 amino acids. Trimming stripped 7 bases from V and 11 bases from J, with 17 bases between. The whole variable domain, filled in from reference TRBV12-5 and TRBJ1-1, reads DARVTQTPRHKVTEMGQEVTMRCQPILGHNTVFWYRQTMMQGLELLAYFRNRAPLDDSGMPKDRFSAEMPDATLATLKIQPSEPRDSAVYFCASALTGGTAFFGQGTRLTVV.

The V gene is TRBV7-9, the J gene TRBJ1-1, with D perhaps TRBD1 (6 bases). Germline CDR1 and CDR2: SEHNR and FQNEAQ (reference sequence). The ends were cut back, 0 bases at V and 8 bases at J, with 13 bases in the middle. CDR3 length equals 14 residues. CDR3 DNA: TGTGCCAGCAGCTTAGCGCTCACCGACAGGGAAGCTTTCTTT. It is translated as CASSLALTDREAFF.

This clone has a single count. The gene calls are TRBV7-2 and TRBJ2-7; no clear D. The CDR3 is made up of 13 amino acids. Trimming took 4 bases from V and 3 from J, leaving 10 bases between them. Germline CDR1 SGHTA, CDR2 FQGNSA. The chain's CDR3 is CASSSVGGYEQYF. The CDR3, as DNA: TGTGCCAGCAGCTCGGTTGGCGGCTACGAGCAGTACTTC.

V is TRBV5-1 and J is TRBJ2-5, with a weak D call TRBD2 (8 bases). The CDR3 length is 16 residues. Germline V lookup: CDR1 SGHRS, CDR2 YFSETQ. V dropped 4 bases and J dropped 9 bases, with 25 bases sitting between them. The CDR3 protein is CASSTNPGLEGQPQYF. CDR3 nucleotides: TGCGCCAGCAGCACCAACCCGGGACTAGAGGGACAGCCCCAGTACTTC. The full variable domain, its missing parts supplied by reference TRBV5-1 and TRBJ2-5, is KAGVTQTPRYLIKTRGQQVTLSCSPISGHRSVSWYQQTPGQGLQFLFEYFSETQRNKGNFPGRFSGRQFSNSRSEMNVSTLELGDSALYLCASSTNPGLEGQPQYFGPGTRLLVL.

This clone occurred once. The chain carries TRBV2 and TRBJ1-6, with 7 positions matching TRBD1. Germline lookup yields CDR1 SNHLY and CDR2 FYNNEI. The CDR3 contains 14 residues. V was pared by 3 bases and J by 5 bases, with 1 base of the junction left unmatched. CDR3 nucleotide sequence: TGTGCCAGCAGTGAGGGGACAGATAATTCACCCCTCCACTTT. Protein sequence: CASSEGTDNSPLHF.

The CDR3 spells CSARLASLNEQFF. The DNA for the CDR3 is TGCAGCGCCCGTCTAGCTAGCTTGAATGAGCAGTTCTTC. The V call is TRBV29-1, the J call TRBJ2-1; perhaps TRBD2 as D (5 bases). The CDR3 is 13 residues long. Trimming cost V 7 bases and J 7 bases, with 17 bases left between them. The germline V gene has CDR1 SQVTM and CDR2 ANQGSEA.

The V and J genes are TRBV6-1 and TRBJ1-1; D ambiguous. Trimming left V 2 bases short and J 2 bases short, with 9 bases between. The germline V gene has CDR1 MNHNS and CDR2 SASEGT. This CDR3 is 14 amino acids long. The CDR3 region is CASSEFGENTEAFF. The CDR3 nucleotides are TGTGCCAGCAGTGAATTCGGGGAAAACACTGAAGCTTTCTTT.

CDR3 in DNA: TGTGCCAGCAGCGGCGGCACGGTCGAGCAGTACTTC. It encodes CASSGGTVEQYF. The chain is built from TRBV28 and TRBJ2-7; D is unresolved. V lost 6 bases and J 6 bases, leaving 12 bases between the germline ends. Germline loops: CDR1 MDHEN, CDR2 SYDVKM. The CDR3 is made up of 12 amino acids.

The CDR3 spells CASSPGQGAFHNSPLHF. The CDR3 coding sequence is TGTGCCAGCAGTCCGGGACAGGGGGCATTCCATAATTCACCCCTCCACTTT. The chain carries TRBV28 and TRBJ1-6, with TRBD1 matching 12 bases. The trim removed 5 bases at V and 5 bases at J, leaving 7 bases unmatched. This CDR3 has 17 amino acids. Per germline, CDR1 MDHEN and CDR2 SYDVKM.

CDR3 nucleotide sequence: TGTGCCAGCAGCCTCGGGGCTAGCGGGCTAGCGGGAGTTGGTGAGCAGTTCTTC. This codes for CASSLGASGLAGVGEQFF. V usage is TRBV27 and J usage is TRBJ2-1; 10 positions match TRBD2. Germline V lookup: CDR1 MNHEY, CDR2 SMNVEV (reference sequence). The CDR3 has 18 amino acids. The V segment lost 6 bases and the J segment 9 bases; nucleotides outside the gene matches: 20.

The rearrangement uses TRBV5-1 and TRBJ1-1; the D is unclear. The germline V gene has CDR1 SGHRS and CDR2 YFSETQ. With 0 bases removed from V and 4 bases from J, the gap between germline ends came to 10 bases. The CDR3 is made up of 14 amino acids. The CDR3 nucleotides are TGCGCCAGCAGCTTGGGACAACGGGGCACTGAAGCTTTCTTT. Amino acids: CASSLGQRGTEAFF.

The V call is TRBV11-2, the J call TRBJ1-1; D uncertain. Germline V gene sequence: CDR1 SGHAT, CDR2 FQNNGV. The CDR3 is 14 amino acids. Trimming removed 4 bases from V and 4 bases from J, with 13 bases in between. In DNA form, the CDR3 reads TGTGCCAGCAGCTCAGGTCCGGTGGGCACTGAAGCTTTCTTT. This translates into CASSSGPVGTEAFF. Complete variable domain (other parts from reference TRBV11-2 and TRBJ1-1): EAGVAQSPRYKIIEKRQSVAFWCNPISGHATLYWYQQILGQGPKLLIQFQNNGVVDDSQLPKDRFSAERLKGVDSTLKIQPAKLEDSAVYLCASSSGPVGTEAFFGQGTRLTVV.

This rearrangement joins TRBV27 to TRBJ1-2; 8 positions agree with TRBD1. V was clipped by 6 bases and J by 8 bases; unmatched bases: 5. The CDR3 length is 12 residues. The germline gives CDR1 MNHEY, CDR2 SMNVEV (reference sequence). CDR3 nucleotides: TGTGCCAGCAGCGGGACAGGTGGAGGCTACACCTTC. The encoded protein is CASSGTGGGYTF.

This rearrangement joins TRBV29-1 to TRBJ1-2; D may be TRBD1 (6 bases). The CDR3 runs to 13 residues. V was pared by 2 bases and J by 6 bases, with 13 bases between. CDR1 and CDR2 from the germline V gene are SQVTM and ANQGSEA. CDR3 DNA sequence: TGCAGCGTTGAATCGACAGGCAGGGATGGCTACACCTTC. Its protein is CSVESTGRDGYTF.

This CDR3 is CASSPLAGGVVGEQFF. The CDR3 DNA reads TGTGCCAGCAGCCCCCTAGCGGGAGGGGTAGTGGGTGAGCAGTTCTTC. The V gene is TRBV11-2, the J gene TRBJ2-1; 12 bases line up with TRBD2. From germline, CDR1 is SGHAT and CDR2 FQNNGV. The CDR3 is 16 residues long. V dropped 5 bases and J dropped 9; count of bases not matched to a gene: 11.

The chain couples TRBV10-3 to TRBJ2-5; 12 positions match TRBD2. CDR3 size: 16 residues. CDR1 and CDR2 (germline): ENHRY, SYGVKD. The trim removed 4 bases at V and 2 bases at J, leaving 5 bases unmatched. The CDR3 region is CAISATSGRIQETQYF. Written as DNA, the CDR3 is TGTGCCATCAGTGCTACTAGCGGGAGGATACAAGAGACCCAGTACTTC.

The rearrangement uses TRBV4-2 and TRBJ2-7, with 8 nucleotides matching TRBD2. Germline V gene data show CDR1 as LGHNA and CDR2 as YNFKEQ. With V trimmed by 0 bases and J by 3 bases, 7 bases remained unmatched. CDR3 size: 16 residues. The CDR3 DNA is TGTGCCAGCAGCCAAGATCAAACTAGCGGCCGCTACGAGCAGTACTTC. Translation: CASSQDQTSGRYEQYF.

The genes are TRBV3-1 (or the pseudogene TRBV3-2) and TRBJ2-1; 8 nucleotides align to TRBD2. The CDR3 extends over 15 amino acids. CDR1 and CDR2 (germline): LGHDT, YNNKEL (reference sequence). After removal of 0 bases from V and 10 bases from J, the junction contained 8 bases not matched to a gene. In nucleotides, the CDR3 is TGTGCCAGCAGCCAAGAACTAGCGGCAGTCGACGAGCAGTTCTTC. Amino acids: CASSQELAAVDEQFF.

The V gene is TRBV7-3, the J gene TRBJ2-1; 13 bases map to TRBD2. With 4 bases clipped from V and 5 bases from J, the junction kept 5 bases outside the gene matches. Germline V gives CDR1 SGHTA, CDR2 FQGTGA. This CDR3 is built from 16 residues. This chain's CDR3 is CASSSGLAGAHNEQFF. CDR3 DNA sequence: TGTGCCAGCAGCTCCGGACTAGCGGGAGCCCACAATGAGCAGTTCTTC.

This clone occurred a few times. The chain employs TRBV19 and TRBJ1-5; 8 nucleotides line up with TRBD1. The CDR3 is 15 residues long. Looked up from germline, CDR1 is LNHDA and CDR2 is SQIVND (reference sequence). The ends lost 5 bases at V and 4 bases at J; junction bases unmatched: 7. The CDR3 region is CASSSRGPGNQPQHF. The CDR3 DNA is TGTGCCAGTAGTTCCAGGGGGCCAGGGAATCAGCCCCAGCATTTT.

This chain joins TRBV19 and TRBJ1-4; the D gene is possibly TRBD1 (6 bases). Germline CDR1 is LNHDA and CDR2 is SQIVND (reference sequence). The CDR3 is 12 residues long. V gave up 5 bases and J gave up 12 bases, with 13 bases separating them. The chain's CDR3 is CASSPRTAQLFF. CDR3 coding DNA: TGTGCCAGTAGTCCCCGGACAGCACAACTGTTTTTT. The variable domain in full, with the rest retrieved from reference TRBV19 and TRBJ1-4, is DGGITQSPKYLFRKEGQNVTLSCEQNLNHDAMYWYRQDPGQGLRLIYYSQIVNDFQKGDIAEGYSVSREKKESFPLTVTSAQKNPTAFYLCASSPRTAQLFFGSGTQLSVL.